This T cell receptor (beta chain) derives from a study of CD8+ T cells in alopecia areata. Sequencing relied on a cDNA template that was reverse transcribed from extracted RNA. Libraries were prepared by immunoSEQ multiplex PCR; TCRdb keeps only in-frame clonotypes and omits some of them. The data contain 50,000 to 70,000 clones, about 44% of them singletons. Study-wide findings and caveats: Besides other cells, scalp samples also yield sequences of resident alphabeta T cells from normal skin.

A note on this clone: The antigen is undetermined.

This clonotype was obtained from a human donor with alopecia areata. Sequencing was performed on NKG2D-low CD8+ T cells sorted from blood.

CDR3 sequence reads: CASLGSTLYNEQFF. The DNA for the CDR3 is TGTGCCAGCCTCGGGTCGACTCTCTACAATGAGCAGTTCTTC. V gene TRBV19 combines with J gene TRBJ2-1; D is uncertain. This CDR3 region has 14 residues. Trimming shortened V by 9 bases and J by 3 bases, and 15 bases separated the two germline ends. In germline, CDR1 is LNHDA, CDR2 SQIVND (reference sequence).